The text below deals with one T cell receptor beta chain. The sample is drawn from a study of blood T cell repertoires in COVID-19. Study overall: Sites in the United States, Italy and Spain provided acute and convalescent COVID-19 samples. Sources were T cells, B-cell-depleted T cells, or PBMCs; the material itself was cDNA or gDNA.

The authors' processing: Amplification of reference gene primers was used by the study to estimate nucleated cell counts. Clones were sequenced by immunoSEQ multiplex PCR, and TCRdb holds only the in-frame ones, with some missing. The DNA gave D and trimming, while V, J and clone size come from that table. The repertoire has about 110,000 clones, around 82% of them found once; the top ten carry less than 5%. Germline V lookup: CDR1 MNHEY, CDR2 SMNVEV (reference sequence). The CDR3 extends over 15 amino acids. Trimming cost V 5 bases and J 10 bases; bases outside gene matches: 10. This chain joins TRBV27 and TRBJ2-3, with TRBD1 identical over 12 bases. This TCR came from a human donor in a cohort sampled during active COVID-19. The sample consisted of peripheral blood. The CDR3: CASSAGTGGSRAQYF. The CDR3 bases are TGTGCCAGCAGTGCCGGGACAGGGGGCTCTCGAGCGCAGTATTTT.